This T cell receptor (beta chain) emerged from a study of shared clonotypes between healthy human individuals. Only Caucasian adults living in Nashville, Tennessee served as donors. The assay was immunoSEQ multiplex PCR, and TCRdb's table has in-frame clones only and misses some. The data hold just over 2,000,000 clones, with roughly 94% observed a single time. CDR1 SGHTA and CDR2 FQGNSA come from the germline V gene. V shed 0 bases, J shed 4 bases, and the junction held 13 bases outside the gene matches. The CDR3 totals 19 residues. Note on this clone: Its antigen is not known.

Findings and limits, study-wide: Clonotype sharing among donors was expected to depend on sequencing depth.

Sequenced material: naive CD4+ T cells sorted from blood. Subset here: CD45RA+ positively selected. The J gene is TRBJ2-2, the V gene TRBV7-2, with 8 bases matching TRBD2. This clonotype was sampled from a man aged 18 to 30 in good health. The CDR3 is CASSLAVITGRAATGELFF. In nucleotides, the CDR3 is TGTGCCAGCAGCTTAGCGGTTATTACCGGGAGGGCCGCCACCGGGGAGCTGTTTTTT.